A selection of T cell receptor beta chains follows, all from one sample in a study of blood T cell repertoires in COVID-19. Assay: immunoSEQ multiplex PCR; the TCRdb copy retains only in-frame clones and omits some. The table shows roughly 120,000 clones, with approximately 87% occurring only once. What was sequenced was peripheral blood. Source of these receptors: a woman in her forties or fifties with acute or convalescent COVID-19. Both conserved end residues are part of each CDR3. The D gene is left open where the match is weak. The listing skips clone size in some rows; elsewhere it reads once, few, many or a size class.

>TRBV7-8|NA|TRBJ2-1|NA
CASSPQGPEQFF
TGTGCCAGCAGCCCACAGGGACCTGAGCAGTTCTTC
>TRBV19|NA|TRBJ2-2|NA
CASNHDRSMHTGELFF
TGTGCCAGTAATCACGACAGGTCCATGCACACCGGGGAGCTGTTTTTT
>TRBV12-5|TRBD2|TRBJ2-7|NA
CASGLVQFAGGRSEQYF
TGTGCTAGTGGTTTGGTCCAATTCGCGGGAGGGCGGAGCGAGCAGTACTTC
>TRBV18|NA|TRBJ2-1|NA
CASSEDRAYNEQFF
TGTGCCAGCTCAGAGGACAGAGCCTACAATGAGCAGTTCTTC
>TRBV6-6|NA|TRBJ1-1|NA
CASSYGRVDTEAFF
TGTGCCAGCAGTTACGGCAGGGTGGACACTGAAGCTTTCTTT
>TRBV2|NA|TRBJ1-4|NA
CASRTFPTNEKLFF
TGTGCCAGCAGGACTTTCCCAACTAATGAAAAACTGTTTTTT
>TRBV5-1|NA|TRBJ2-7|NA
CASSLGYPRQIKYF
TGCGCCAGCAGCTTGGGGTATCCCCGACAGATAAAGTACTTC
>TRBV5-1|NA|TRBJ1-2|NA
CASSQVTGSDGYTF
TGCGCCAGCAGCCAAGTGACAGGTTCCGATGGCTACACCTTC
>TRBV6-5|NA|TRBJ1-6|NA
CASSYRRDTYSPLHF
TGTGCCAGCAGTTACAGGCGAGACACTTATTCACCCCTCCACTTT
>TRBV13|TRBD1|TRBJ1-4|NA
CASSSGRQGATNEKLFF
TGTGCCAGCAGCTCGGGTCGACAGGGGGCAACTAATGAAAAACTGTTTTTT
>TRBV19|NA|TRBJ1-5|NA
CASSINGERGQPQHF
TGTGCCAGTAGTATAAATGGGGAAAGGGGTCAGCCCCAGCATTTT
>TRBV19|TRBD2|TRBJ2-7|NA
CASSIELASSYEQYF
TGTGCCAGTAGTATAGAACTAGCGTCTTCCTACGAGCAGTACTTC
>TRBV3-1/TRBV3-2|NA|TRBJ2-2|NA
CASSRGGSTGELFF
TGTGCCAGCAGCAGGGGGGGCTCGACCGGGGAGCTGTTTTTT
>TRBV18|NA|TRBJ1-2|NA
CASSPRGDNYGYTF
TGTGCCAGCTCACCGCGGGGAGATAACTATGGCTACACCTTC
>TRBV2|TRBD2|TRBJ2-5|once
CASRPGTSAWETQYF
TGTGCCAGCAGGCCCGGGACTAGCGCGTGGGAGACCCAGTACTTC
>TRBV5-4|NA|TRBJ2-2|NA
CASSQGRSDTGELFF
TGTGCCAGCAGCCAGGGCAGGAGTGACACCGGGGAGCTGTTTTTT
>TRBV4-2|NA|TRBJ2-7|NA
CASSQAVSETYEQYF
TGTGCCAGCAGCCAAGCGGTAAGTGAGACCTACGAGCAGTACTTC
>TRBV4-3|TRBD1|TRBJ2-7|once
CASSQWDSTYEQYF
TGCGCCAGCAGCCAATGGGACAGTACCTACGAGCAGTACTTC
>TRBV19|NA|TRBJ2-6|NA
CASSTQASSGANVLTF
TGTGCCAGTAGTACACAGGCTAGCTCTGGGGCCAACGTCCTGACTTTC
>TRBV3-1/TRBV3-2|TRBD1|TRBJ2-7|NA
CASSQLGRDRGTYEQYF
TGTGCCAGCAGCCAACTTGGCCGGGACAGGGGGACCTACGAGCAGTACTTC
>TRBV30|NA|TRBJ1-3|NA
CAWSRNSGNTIYF
TGTGCCTGGAGCAGGAACTCTGGAAACACCATATATTTT
>TRBV14|NA|TRBJ1-2|NA
CASSLGVRGSLNYGYTF
TGTGCCAGCAGCCTTGGAGTGAGGGGGTCCCTTAACTATGGCTACACCTTC
>TRBV5-1|NA|TRBJ2-5|NA
CASSLGLSQETQYF
TGCGCCAGCAGCTTAGGACTAAGTCAAGAGACCCAGTACTTC
>TRBV4-1|TRBD1|TRBJ1-5|NA
CASSQEGTGYDQPQHF
TGCGCCAGCAGCCAAGAGGGGACAGGGTATGATCAGCCCCAGCATTTT
>TRBV7-2|NA|TRBJ2-7|NA
CASSFSLPLGAYEQYF
TGTGCCAGCAGCTTCTCCCTCCCTTTGGGGGCTTACGAGCAGTACTTC
>TRBV7-3|TRBD1|TRBJ1-6|NA
CASSSDRGNSPLHF
TGTGCCAGCAGCTCAGACAGGGGAAATTCACCCCTCCACTTT
>TRBV2|TRBD1|TRBJ1-1|few
CASSLETGLNTEAFF
TGTGCCAGCAGTCTAGAGACAGGGTTGAACACTGAAGCTTTCTTT
>TRBV10-3|NA|TRBJ1-2|once
CAISESITFFGYGYTF
TGTGCCATCAGTGAGTCGATCACTTTTTTTGGCTATGGCTACACCTTC
>TRBV9|NA|TRBJ1-2|NA
CASSVQGNYGYTF
TGTGCCAGCAGCGTACAGGGGAACTATGGCTACACCTTC
>TRBV6-2/TRBV6-3|NA|TRBJ1-4|NA
CASSTGQGTEKLFF
TGTGCCAGCAGTACAGGCCAGGGTACGGAAAAACTGTTTTTT
>TRBV7-8|NA|TRBJ2-2|NA
CASSLVFGELFF
TGTGCCAGCAGCTTAGTCTTCGGGGAGCTGTTTTTT
>TRBV7-2|TRBD2|TRBJ2-6|once
CASTPGRATGANVLTF
TGTGCCAGCACCCCCGGGAGGGCTACTGGGGCCAACGTCCTGACTTTC
>TRBV7-2|NA|TRBJ1-3|NA
CASSIGGGTLNTIYF
TGTGCCAGCTCCATTGGGGGAGGGACCTTAAACACCATATATTTT
>TRBV11-1|NA|TRBJ2-2|NA
CASSLPRERNTGELFF
TGTGCCAGCAGCTTACCTAGGGAGCGTAACACCGGGGAGCTGTTTTTT
>TRBV19|NA|TRBJ1-6|NA
CASSYPDLRNSPLHF
TGTGCCAGTAGTTACCCAGATCTCCGAAATTCACCCCTCCACTTT
>TRBV27|NA|TRBJ1-1|NA
CASSLQGGGTEAFF
TGTGCCAGCAGTTTACAGGGCGGTGGCACTGAAGCTTTCTTT
>TRBV19|TRBD2|TRBJ2-5|NA
CASSITAGGSQETQYF
TGTGCCAGTAGTATAACCGCGGGGGGTTCCCAAGAGACCCAGTACTTC
>TRBV3-1/TRBV3-2|TRBD2|TRBJ2-2|NA
CASSLLGLAGSGTGELFF
TGTGCCAGCAGCCTATTGGGACTAGCGGGGTCAGGCACCGGGGAGCTGTTTTTT
>TRBV30|NA|TRBJ1-4|once
CAWSPTGGTNEKLFF
TGTGCCTGGAGTCCCACCGGGGGTACTAATGAAAAACTGTTTTTT
>TRBV7-8|TRBD1|TRBJ1-5|NA
CASSERQGEYQPQHF
TGTGCCAGCAGCGAGAGACAGGGGGAGTATCAGCCCCAGCATTTT
>TRBV18|NA|TRBJ1-4|NA
CASSPTGIATNEKLFF
TGTGCCAGCTCACCGACGGGTATCGCAACTAATGAAAAACTGTTTTTT
>TRBV7-2|TRBD1|TRBJ2-3|NA
CASLTGQGPSDTQYF
TGTGCCAGCCTCACGGGACAGGGACCATCAGATACGCAGTATTTT
>TRBV11-3|TRBD2|TRBJ2-3|NA
CASSSRAGATDTQYF
TGTGCCAGCAGCTCCCGAGCGGGGGCCACAGATACGCAGTATTTT
>TRBV2|NA|TRBJ2-7|NA
CARGLEGAYEQYF
TGTGCCAGGGGGCTGGAGGGCGCCTACGAGCAGTACTTC
>TRBV12-5|NA|TRBJ1-5|NA
CASGSTGLYQPQHF
TGTGCTAGTGGTTCCACAGGGTTATACCAGCCCCAGCATTTT